This T cell receptor (beta chain) is drawn from a study of T cell changes during pregnancy in multiple sclerosis. The CDR3 runs to 13 residues. Germline assignment: CDR1 SGHAT and CDR2 FQNNGV. V was shortened by 3 bases and J by 5 bases, with 8 bases between the two germline ends. Some clones are missing from TCRdb's copy, which holds only in-frame ones; the method was immunoSEQ multiplex PCR. The profile shows around 110,000 clones, about 89% of them singletons. The TCR originated in a female donor with multiple sclerosis, enrolled in a pregnancy study. The specimen comprised peripheral blood, sampled before pregnancy. J is TRBJ2-1 and V is TRBV11-2; D is unclear. The DNA for the CDR3 is TGTGCCAGCAGCTTGAGCGTGGACAATGAGCAGTTCTTC. The encoded protein is CASSLSVDNEQFF.